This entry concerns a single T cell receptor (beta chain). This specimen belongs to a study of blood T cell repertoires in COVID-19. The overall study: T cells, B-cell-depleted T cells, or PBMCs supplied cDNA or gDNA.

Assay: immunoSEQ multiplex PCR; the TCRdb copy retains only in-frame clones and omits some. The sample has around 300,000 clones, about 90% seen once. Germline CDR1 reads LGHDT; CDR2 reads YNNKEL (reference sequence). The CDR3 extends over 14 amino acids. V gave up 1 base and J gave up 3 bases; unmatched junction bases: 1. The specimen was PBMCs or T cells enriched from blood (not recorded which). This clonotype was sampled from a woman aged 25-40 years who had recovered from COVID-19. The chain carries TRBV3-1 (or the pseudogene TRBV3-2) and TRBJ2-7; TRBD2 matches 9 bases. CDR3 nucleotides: TGTGCCAGCAGCCAAGCAGCGGGGGGCTACGAGCAGTACTTC. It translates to CASSQAAGGYEQYF.